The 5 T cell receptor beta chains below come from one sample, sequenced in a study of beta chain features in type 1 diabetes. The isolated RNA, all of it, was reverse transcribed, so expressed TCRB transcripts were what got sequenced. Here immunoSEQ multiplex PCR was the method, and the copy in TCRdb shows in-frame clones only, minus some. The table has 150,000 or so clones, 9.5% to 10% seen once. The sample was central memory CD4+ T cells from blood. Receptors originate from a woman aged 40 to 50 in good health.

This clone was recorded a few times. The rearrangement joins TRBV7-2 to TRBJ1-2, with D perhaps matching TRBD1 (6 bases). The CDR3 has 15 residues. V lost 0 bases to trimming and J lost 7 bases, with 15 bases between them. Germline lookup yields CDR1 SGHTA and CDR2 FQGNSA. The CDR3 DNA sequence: TGTGCCAGCAGCTTAGCGCGGGGGCAGGGAGGTGGCTACACCTTC. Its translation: CASSLARGQGGGYTF.

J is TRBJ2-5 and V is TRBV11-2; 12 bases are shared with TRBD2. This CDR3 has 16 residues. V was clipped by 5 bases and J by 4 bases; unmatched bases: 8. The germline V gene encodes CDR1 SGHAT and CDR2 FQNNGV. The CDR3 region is CASSPGASGGGETQYF. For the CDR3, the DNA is TGTGCCAGCAGCCCCGGGGCTAGCGGGGGGGGAGAGACCCAGTACTTC. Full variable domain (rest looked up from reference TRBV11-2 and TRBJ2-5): EAGVAQSPRYKIIEKRQSVAFWCNPISGHATLYWYQQILGQGPKLLIQFQNNGVVDDSQLPKDRFSAERLKGVDSTLKIQPAKLEDSAVYLCASSPGASGGGETQYFGPGTRLLVL.

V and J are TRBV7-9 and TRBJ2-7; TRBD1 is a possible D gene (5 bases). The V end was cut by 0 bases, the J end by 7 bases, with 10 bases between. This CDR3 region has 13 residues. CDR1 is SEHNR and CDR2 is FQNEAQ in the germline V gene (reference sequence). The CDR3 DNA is TGTGCCAGCAGCTTAGCGACGAAGGGGGAGCAGTACTTC. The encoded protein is CASSLATKGEQYF.

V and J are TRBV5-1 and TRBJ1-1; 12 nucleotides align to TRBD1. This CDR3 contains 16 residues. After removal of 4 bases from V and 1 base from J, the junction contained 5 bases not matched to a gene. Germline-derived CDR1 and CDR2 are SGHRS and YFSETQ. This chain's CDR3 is CASSPGQGAANTEAFF. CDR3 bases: TGCGCCAGCAGCCCGGGACAGGGGGCTGCGAACACTGAAGCTTTCTTT.

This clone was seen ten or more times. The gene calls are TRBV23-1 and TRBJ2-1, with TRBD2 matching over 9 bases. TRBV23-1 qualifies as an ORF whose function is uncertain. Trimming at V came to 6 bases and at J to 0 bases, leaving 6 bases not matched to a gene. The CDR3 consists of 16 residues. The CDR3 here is CASRRVSGGSYNEQFF. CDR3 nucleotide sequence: TGCGCCAGCAGGCGGGTTAGCGGGGGCTCCTACAATGAGCAGTTCTTC.